This TCR beta chain originates from a study of blood T cell repertoires in COVID-19. Study in general: Donors in the United States, Italy and Spain gave samples during acute or convalescent COVID-19.

The CDR3 is made up of 14 amino acids. Produced via immunoSEQ multiplex PCR; TCRdb's table is partial and in-frame only. Here the sample spans roughly 250,000 clones, about 83% being singletons. The chain recombines TRBV21-1 with TRBJ2-7; the table calls TRBD1, which could not be checked here. TRBV21-1 corresponds to a pseudogene. This receptor was obtained from a human donor in a cohort sampled during active COVID-19. What was sequenced was peripheral blood. CDR3 residues: CASSKQGRRDEQYF. The CDR3 bases are TGTGCCAGCAGCAAACAAGGCAGGCGCGACGAGCAGTACTTC.